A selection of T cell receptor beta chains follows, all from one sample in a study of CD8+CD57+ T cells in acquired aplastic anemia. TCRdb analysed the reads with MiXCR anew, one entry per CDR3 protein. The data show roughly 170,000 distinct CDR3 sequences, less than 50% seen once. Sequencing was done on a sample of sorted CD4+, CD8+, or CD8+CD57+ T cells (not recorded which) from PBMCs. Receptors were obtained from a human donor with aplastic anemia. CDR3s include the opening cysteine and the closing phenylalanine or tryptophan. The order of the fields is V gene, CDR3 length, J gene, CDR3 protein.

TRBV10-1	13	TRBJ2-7	CASSERWDYEQYF
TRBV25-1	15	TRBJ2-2	CASSRGQEDTGELFF
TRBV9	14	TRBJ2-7	CASSVAGGSAEQYF
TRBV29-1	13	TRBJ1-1	CSVATGEGTEAFF
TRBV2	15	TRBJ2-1	CASTRGRGGNNEQFF
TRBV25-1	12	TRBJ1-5	CASSVDYQPQHF
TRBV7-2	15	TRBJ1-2	CASSLVGTGDYGYTF
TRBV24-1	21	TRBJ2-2	CATSDYPGLAGSPTNTGELFF
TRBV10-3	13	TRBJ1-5	CATQPNSNQPQHF
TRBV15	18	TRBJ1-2	CATSRGGVWSSSNYGYTF
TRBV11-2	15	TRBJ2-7	CASSSPGQGAFEQYF
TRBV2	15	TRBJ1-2	CASSLTVGANYGYTF
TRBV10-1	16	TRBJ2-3	CASSEKVTTSTDTQYF
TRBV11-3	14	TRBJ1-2	CASSLKGGEVGYTF
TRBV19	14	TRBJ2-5	CASSIGRHQETQYF
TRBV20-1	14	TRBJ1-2	CSARRGQANYGYTF
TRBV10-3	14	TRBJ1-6	CATDLQGVGSPLHF
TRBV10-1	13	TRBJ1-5	CASSGGGGQPQHF
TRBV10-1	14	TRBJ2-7	CASSSLRDSYEQYF
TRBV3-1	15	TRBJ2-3	CASSLRPGGHHTQYF
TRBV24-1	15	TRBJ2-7	CATSDLGGSSGEQYF
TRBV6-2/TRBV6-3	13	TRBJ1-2	CASSYDRAGGYTF
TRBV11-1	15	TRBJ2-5	CASSFGGRGTETQYF
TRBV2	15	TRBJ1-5	CATRDQLYSNQPQHF
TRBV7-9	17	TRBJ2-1	CASSQAGRGARYNEQFF
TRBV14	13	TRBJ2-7	CASRGQGTYEQYF
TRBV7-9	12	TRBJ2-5	CASSLKEETQYF
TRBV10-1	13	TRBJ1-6	CASSVQTNSPLHF
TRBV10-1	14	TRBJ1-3	CASSVDVTGNTIYF
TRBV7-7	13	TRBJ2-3	CASSPRGADTQYF
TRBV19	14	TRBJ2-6	CATPDISGANVLTF
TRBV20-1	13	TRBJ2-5	CSARQGRQETQYF
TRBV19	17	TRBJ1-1	CASSDLTGTALSTEAFF
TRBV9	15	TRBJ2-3	CASSVVGGGTDTQYF
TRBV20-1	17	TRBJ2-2	CSAAGLAGGANTGELFF
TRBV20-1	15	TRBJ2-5	CSARGTSAFVETQYF
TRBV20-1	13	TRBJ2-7	CSAIRQGPYEQYF
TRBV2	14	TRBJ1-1	CASSRDRASSEAFF
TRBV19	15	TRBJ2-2	CASSIIGLAPGELFF
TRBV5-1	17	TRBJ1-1	CASSLAPGALMNTEAFF
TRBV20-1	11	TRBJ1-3	CSVDLGNTIYF
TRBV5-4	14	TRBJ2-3	CASSPYNTGDTQYF
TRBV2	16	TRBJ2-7	CASRVTGQVSSYEQYF
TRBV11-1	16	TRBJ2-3	CASSTRLAGEADTQYF
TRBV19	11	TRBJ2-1	CASSQGGEQFF
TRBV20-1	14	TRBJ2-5	CSASRGGRGETQYF
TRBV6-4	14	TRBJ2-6	CASSVRSGANVLTF
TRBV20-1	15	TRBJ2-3	CSAIAGGPGADTQYF
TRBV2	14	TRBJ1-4	CASSDPGTNEKLFF
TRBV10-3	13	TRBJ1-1	CATYPEGYTEAFF
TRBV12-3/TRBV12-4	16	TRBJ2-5	CASGEGLAGRGETQYF
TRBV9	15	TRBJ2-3	CASSVPPNQPDTQYF
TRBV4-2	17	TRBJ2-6	CASSRTGGISGANVLTF
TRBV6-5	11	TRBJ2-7	CASSSGGEQYF
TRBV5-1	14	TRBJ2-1	CASSNGGFYNEQFF
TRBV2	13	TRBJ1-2	CAGTGGAVFGYTF
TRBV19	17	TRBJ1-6	CASSPSVRGFDNSPLHF
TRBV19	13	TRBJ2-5	CASSPPGKETQYF
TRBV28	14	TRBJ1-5	CASSTYEGNQPQHF